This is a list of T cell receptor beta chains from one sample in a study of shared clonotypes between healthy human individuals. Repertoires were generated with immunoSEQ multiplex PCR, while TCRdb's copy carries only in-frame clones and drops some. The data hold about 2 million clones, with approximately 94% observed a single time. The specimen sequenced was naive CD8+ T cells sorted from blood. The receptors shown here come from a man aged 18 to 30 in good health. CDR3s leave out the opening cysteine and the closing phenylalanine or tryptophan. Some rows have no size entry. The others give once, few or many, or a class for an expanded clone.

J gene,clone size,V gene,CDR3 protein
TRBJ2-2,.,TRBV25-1,ASSEYRQGTSFTGELF
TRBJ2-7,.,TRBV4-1,ASSQLAGEQY
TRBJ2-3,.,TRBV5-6,ASRLTSEGTDTQY
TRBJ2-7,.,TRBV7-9,ASSPDVLSYEQY
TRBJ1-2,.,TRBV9,ASSVGGSDYGYT
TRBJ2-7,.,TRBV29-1,SVVTSFYEQY
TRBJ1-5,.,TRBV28,ASSLLTVYSNQPQH
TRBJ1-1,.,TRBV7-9,ASRDGDTEAF
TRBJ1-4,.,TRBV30,AGDREDEKLF
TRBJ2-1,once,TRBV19,ASETSGGAAEQF
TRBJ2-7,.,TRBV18,ASSRSRDSAYEQY
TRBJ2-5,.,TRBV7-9,ASSFRTSGGDRQETQY
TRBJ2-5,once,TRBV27,ASSYNTFGETQY
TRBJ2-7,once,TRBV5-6,ASSDGTNYEQY
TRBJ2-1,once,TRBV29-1,SVEDPLAGDSYNEQF
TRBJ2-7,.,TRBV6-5,ASSYSRVFSYEQY
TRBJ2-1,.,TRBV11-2,ASSSPLAGAHNEQF
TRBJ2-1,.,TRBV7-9,ASSLTGPSYNEQF
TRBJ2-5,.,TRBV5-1,ASRWGQETQY
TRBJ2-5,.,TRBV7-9,ASSFATSGGFQETQY
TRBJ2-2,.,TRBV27,ASSLFTGELF
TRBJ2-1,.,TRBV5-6,ASSLGRSLFNEQF
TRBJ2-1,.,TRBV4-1,ASRPGDRPHLYNEQF
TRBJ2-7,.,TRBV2,ASSEDYEQY
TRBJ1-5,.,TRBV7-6,ASSLESNQPQH
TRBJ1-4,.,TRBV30,AWSVPGGVNEKLF
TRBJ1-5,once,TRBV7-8,ASSLEDVQTNQPQH
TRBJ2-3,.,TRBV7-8,ASSLNGVAITDTQY
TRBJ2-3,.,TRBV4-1,ASSQMDPTDTQY
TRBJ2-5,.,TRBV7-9,ASSHPAGRETQY
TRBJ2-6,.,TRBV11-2,ASQTWVSGANVLT
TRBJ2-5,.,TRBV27,ASSGTGFGETQY
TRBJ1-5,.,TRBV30,AWSPREGWTQH
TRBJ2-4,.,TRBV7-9,ASSSGTSPY
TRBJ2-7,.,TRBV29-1,SVVLHEQY
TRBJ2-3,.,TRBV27,ASSPGTSFSTDTQY
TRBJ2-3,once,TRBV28,ASSLQTSGAQY
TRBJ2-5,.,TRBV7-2,ASSISGNVETQY
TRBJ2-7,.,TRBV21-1,ASRLDRSRCDPYEQY
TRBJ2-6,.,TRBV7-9,ASSPIGQGAPGANVLT
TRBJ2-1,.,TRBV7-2,ASSLAGDLTVYYNEQF
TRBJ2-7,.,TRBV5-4,ASSFDGAYEQY
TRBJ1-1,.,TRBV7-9,ASSSPGQGTDEAF
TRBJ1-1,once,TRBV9,ASSVQTGSPLHTEAF
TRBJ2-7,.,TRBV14,ASSYANSYEQY
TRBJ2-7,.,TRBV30,AVEAGGSYEQY
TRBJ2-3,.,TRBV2,ASSEGGLAWLGSPDTQY
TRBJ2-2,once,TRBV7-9,ASSLSGGRDTGELF
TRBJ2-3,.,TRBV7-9,ASRGTSGATDTQY
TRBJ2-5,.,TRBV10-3,AISGREGNLQETQY
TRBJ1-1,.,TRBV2,ASSGWVNTEAF
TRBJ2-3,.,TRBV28,ASHRGGLDTQY
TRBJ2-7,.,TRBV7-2,ASSSWTGYEQY
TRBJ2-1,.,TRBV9,ASSRRGEQF